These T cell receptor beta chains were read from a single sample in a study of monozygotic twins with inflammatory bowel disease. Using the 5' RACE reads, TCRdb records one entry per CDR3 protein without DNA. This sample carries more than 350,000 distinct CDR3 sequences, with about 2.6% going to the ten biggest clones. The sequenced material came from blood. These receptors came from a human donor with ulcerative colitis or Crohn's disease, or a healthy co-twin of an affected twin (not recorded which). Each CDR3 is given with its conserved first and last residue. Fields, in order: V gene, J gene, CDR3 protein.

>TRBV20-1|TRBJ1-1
CSAVFDTEAFF
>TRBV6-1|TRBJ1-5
CASAHRGTNQPQHF
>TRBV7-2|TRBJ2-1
CASSLGGWEKRNEQFF
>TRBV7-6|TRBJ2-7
CASSQDSHSYEQYF
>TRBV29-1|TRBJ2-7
CSVVAASYEQYF
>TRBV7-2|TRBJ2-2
CASSSGTSGGVGELFF
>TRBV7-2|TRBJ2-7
CASSSRTSPAYEQYF
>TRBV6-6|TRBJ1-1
CASSYEGYNTEAFF
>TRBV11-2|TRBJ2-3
CASSFRGHSGGAKDTQYF
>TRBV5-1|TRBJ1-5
CASSVDSNSNQPQHF
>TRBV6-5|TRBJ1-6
CASSFRTLNSPLHF
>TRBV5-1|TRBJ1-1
CASTSLMNTEAFF
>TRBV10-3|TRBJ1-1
CAIGAGARRTEAFF
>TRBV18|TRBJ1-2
CASSLGRDGYGYTF
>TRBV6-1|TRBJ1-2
CASGSYPGQLRTGYTF
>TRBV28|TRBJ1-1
CASSTGTKGPEAFF
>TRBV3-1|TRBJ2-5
CASSTTTGRETQYF
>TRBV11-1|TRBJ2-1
CASSLGGTSGSRTSEQFF
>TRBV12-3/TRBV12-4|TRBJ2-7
CASSESAYEQYF
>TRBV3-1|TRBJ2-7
CASSPTSVLAGKTNEQYF
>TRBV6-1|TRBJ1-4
CASRAGTANEKLFF
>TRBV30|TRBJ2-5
CAWSVGVSQLGETQYF
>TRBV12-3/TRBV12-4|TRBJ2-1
CASSSRGPVTNEQFF
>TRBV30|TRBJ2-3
CAWSVGGSGTDTQYF
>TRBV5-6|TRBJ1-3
CASSLGSYGNTIYF
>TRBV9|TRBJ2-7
CASSVAPGAGGHEQYF
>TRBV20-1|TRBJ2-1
CSAYAWTSGRVNEQFF
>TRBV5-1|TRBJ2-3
CASSLTRDTDTQYF
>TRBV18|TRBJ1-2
CASSPQGANGYTF
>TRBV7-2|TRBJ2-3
CASSLVSSGRTDTQYF
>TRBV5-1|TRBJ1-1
CASSLGRDEAFF
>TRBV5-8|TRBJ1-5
CASSPGQSNNQPQHF
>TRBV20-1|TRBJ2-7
CSARDPMAYEQYF
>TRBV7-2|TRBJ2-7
CASSSWAGEYEQYF
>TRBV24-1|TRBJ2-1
CATSEPNEQFF
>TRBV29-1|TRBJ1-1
CSGQGGGNTEAFF
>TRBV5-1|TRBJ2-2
CASSSLTSGSPGELFF
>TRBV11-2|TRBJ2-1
CASSLYGPATEQFF
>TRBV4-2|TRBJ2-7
CASSPPGLPHEQYF
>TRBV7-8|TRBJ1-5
CASSTSGTSAAQPQHF
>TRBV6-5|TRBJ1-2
CASSYSGQGKSGYTF
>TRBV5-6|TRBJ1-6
CASSFDGDGSPLHF
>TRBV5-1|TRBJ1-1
CASSLSSANTEAFF
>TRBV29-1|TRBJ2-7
CTGGTTYEQYF
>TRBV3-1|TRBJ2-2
CASRGGGNTGELFF
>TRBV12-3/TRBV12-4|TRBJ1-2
CASSPRASGDGYTF
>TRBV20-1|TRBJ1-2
CSARDPQTANYGYTF
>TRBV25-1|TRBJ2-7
CASTITGDEQYF
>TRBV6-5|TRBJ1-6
CASSYRRAQDNSPLHF
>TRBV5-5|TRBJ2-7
CASSFRIQSSYEQYF
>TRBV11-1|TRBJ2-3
CASSPRYGGPSDTQYF
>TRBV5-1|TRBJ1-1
CASSLGGLTGGIPEAFF
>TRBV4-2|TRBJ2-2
CASSQGAPGTGELFF
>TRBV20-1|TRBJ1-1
CSAVTVGGIEAFF